The clone carrying this T cell receptor (beta chain) has just one count. The record originates from a study of Graves' ophthalmopathy and Graves' hyperthyroidism. In germline, CDR1 is SGHVS, CDR2 FQNEAQ. V lost 5 bases and J lost 3, with 11 bases in between. The CDR3 is 14 residues long. Amplifying from RNA transcripts, the study obtained TCR beta CDR3 regions. The workflow started with a first-round RT-PCR run with HTBI primers and then moved on to a second-round multiplex PCR. TCRdb processed the multiplex PCR reads anew with MiXCR; each CDR3 protein has one entry. The sample shows some 25,000 distinct CDR3 sequences, around 50% of them seen only once.

This receptor was identified in an adult woman with stable Graves' hyperthyroidism. Sequencing was carried out using peripheral blood. The chain combines TRBV7-8 with TRBJ1-5; D is perhaps TRBD1 (5 bases). Here the CDR3 reads CASSPDSYNQPQHF. DNA for the CDR3: TGTGCCAGCAGCCCTGACAGCTACAATCAGCCCCAGCATTTT. The entire variable domain, with the rest obtained from reference TRBV7-8 and TRBJ1-5, is as follows: GAGVSQSPRYKVAKRGQDVALRCDPISGHVSLFWYQQALGQGPEFLTYFQNEAQLDKSGLPSDRFFAERPEGSVSTLKIQRTQQEDSAVYLCASSPDSYNQPQHFGDGTRLSIL.